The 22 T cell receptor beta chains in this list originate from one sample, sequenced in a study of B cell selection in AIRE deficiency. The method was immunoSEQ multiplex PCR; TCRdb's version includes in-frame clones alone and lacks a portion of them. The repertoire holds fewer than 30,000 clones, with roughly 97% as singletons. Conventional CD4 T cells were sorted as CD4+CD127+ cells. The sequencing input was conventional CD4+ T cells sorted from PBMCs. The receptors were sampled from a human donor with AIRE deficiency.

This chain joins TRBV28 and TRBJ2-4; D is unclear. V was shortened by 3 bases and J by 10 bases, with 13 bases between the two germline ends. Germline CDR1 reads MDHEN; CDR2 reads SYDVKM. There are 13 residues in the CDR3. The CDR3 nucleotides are TGTGCCAGCAGTTTCGGGCCTCCTGGGATTCAGTACTTC. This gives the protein CASSFGPPGIQYF.

CDR3 protein: CASTPQGGQGYTF. The CDR3 DNA is TGTGCCAGTACCCCCCAAGGGGGTCAGGGCTACACCTTC. The chain uses TRBV19 and TRBJ1-2; D might be TRBD1 (6 bases). Trimming pared 7 bases from V and 8 bases from J, leaving 17 bases between. The CDR3 length is 13 residues. Germline CDR1 reads LNHDA; CDR2 reads SQIVND (reference sequence).

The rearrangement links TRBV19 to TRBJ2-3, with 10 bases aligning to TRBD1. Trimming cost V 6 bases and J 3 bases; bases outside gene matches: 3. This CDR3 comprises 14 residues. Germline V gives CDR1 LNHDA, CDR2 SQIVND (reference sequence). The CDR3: CASSKGQGTDTQYF. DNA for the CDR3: TGTGCCAGTAGCAAGGGACAGGGGACAGATACGCAGTATTTT.

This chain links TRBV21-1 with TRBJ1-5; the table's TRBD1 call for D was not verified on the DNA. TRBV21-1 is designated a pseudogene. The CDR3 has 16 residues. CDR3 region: CASSKKEDRPHQPQHF. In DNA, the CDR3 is TGTGCCAGCAGCAAAAAGGAGGACAGGCCCCATCAGCCCCAGCATTTT.

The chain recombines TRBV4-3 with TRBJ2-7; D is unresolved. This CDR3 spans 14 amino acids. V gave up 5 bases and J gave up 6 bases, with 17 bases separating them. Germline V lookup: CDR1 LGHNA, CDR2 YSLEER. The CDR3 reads CASSLGPLSSEQYF. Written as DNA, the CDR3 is TGCGCCAGCAGCTTGGGCCCCCTCTCCAGCGAGCAGTACTTC.

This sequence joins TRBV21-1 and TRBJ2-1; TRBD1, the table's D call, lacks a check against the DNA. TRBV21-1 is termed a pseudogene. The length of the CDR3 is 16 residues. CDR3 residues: CASGGITGQTQNEQFF. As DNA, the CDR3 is TGTGCCAGCGGGGGAATTACGGGACAGACCCAGAATGAGCAGTTCTTC.

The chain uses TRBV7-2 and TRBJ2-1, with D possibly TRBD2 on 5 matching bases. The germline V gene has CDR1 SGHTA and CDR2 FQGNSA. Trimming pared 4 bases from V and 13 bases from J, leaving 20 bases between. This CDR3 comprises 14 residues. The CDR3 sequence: CASSSYSTGIKQFF. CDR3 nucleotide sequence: TGTGCCAGCAGCTCTTATTCCACCGGGATTAAACAGTTCTTC.

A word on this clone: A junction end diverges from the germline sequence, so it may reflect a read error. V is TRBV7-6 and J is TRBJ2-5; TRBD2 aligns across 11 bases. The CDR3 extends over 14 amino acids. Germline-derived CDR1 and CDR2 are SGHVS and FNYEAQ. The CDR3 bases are TGTGCCAGCAGCATAGCGGGAGGGGGGGAGACCCAGTACTTC. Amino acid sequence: CASSIAGGGETQYF.

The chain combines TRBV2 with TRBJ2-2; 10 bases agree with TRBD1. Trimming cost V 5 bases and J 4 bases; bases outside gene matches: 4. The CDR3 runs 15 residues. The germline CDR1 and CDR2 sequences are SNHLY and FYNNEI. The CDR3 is CASSPGQGPTGELFF. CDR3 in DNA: TGTGCCAGCAGTCCGGGACAGGGGCCCACCGGGGAGCTGTTTTTT. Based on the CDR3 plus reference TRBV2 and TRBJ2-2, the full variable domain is EPEVTQTPSHQVTQMGQEVILRCVPISNHLYFYWYRQILGQKVEFLVSFYNNEISEKSEIFDDQFSVERPDGSNFTLKIRSTKLEDSAMYFCASSPGQGPTGELFFGEGSRLTVL.

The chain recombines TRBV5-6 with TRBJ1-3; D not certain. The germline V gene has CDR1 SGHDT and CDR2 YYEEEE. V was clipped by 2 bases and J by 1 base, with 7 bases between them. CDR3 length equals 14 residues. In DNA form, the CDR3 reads TGTGCCAGCAGCTTCTTTGGATCTGGAAACACCATATATTTT. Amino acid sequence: CASSFFGSGNTIYF. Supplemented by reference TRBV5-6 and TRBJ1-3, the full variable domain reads DAGVTQSPTHLIKTRGQQVTLRCSPKSGHDTVSWYQQALGQGPQFIFQYYEEEERQRGNFPDRFSGHQFPNYSSELNVNALLLGDSALYLCASSFFGSGNTIYFGEGSWLTVV.

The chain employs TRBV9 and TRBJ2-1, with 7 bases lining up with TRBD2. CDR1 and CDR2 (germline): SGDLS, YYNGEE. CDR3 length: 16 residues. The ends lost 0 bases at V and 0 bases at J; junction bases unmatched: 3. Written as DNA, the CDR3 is TGTGCCAGCAGCGTAGTAACTAGCGACTCCTACAATGAGCAGTTCTTC. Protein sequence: CASSVVTSDSYNEQFF.

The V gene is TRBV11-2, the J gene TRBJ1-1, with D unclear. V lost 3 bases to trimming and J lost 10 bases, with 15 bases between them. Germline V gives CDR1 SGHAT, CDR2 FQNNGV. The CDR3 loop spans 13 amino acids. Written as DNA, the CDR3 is TGTGCCAGCAGCTTCGGGCCCCATCGGGGAGCTTTCTTT. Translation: CASSFGPHRGAFF.

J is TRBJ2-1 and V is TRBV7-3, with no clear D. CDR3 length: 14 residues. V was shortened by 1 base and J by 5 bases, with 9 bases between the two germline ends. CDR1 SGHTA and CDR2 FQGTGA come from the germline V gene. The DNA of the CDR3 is TGTGCCAGCAGCTTAATCGTCGCCAACAATGAGCAGTTCTTC. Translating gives CASSLIVANNEQFF.

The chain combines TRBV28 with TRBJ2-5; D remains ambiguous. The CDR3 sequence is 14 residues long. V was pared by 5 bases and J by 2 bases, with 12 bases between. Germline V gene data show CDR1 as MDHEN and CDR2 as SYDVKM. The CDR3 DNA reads TGTGCCAGCAGTCCCAGCGCGGTTCAAGAGACCCAGTACTTC. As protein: CASSPSAVQETQYF.

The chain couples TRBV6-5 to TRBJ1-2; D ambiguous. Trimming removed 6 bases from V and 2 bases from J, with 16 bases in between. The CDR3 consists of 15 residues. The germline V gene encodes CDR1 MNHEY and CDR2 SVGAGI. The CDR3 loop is CASSYSRGENYGYTF. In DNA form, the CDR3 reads TGTGCCAGCAGCTACAGCCGAGGAGAGAACTATGGCTACACCTTC.

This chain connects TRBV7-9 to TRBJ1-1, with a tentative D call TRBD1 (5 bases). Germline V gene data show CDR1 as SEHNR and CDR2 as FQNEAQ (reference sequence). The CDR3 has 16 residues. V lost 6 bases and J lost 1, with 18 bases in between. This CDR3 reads CASRTVGGRRNTEAFF. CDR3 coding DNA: TGTGCCAGCAGGACAGTGGGGGGGAGGAGGAACACTGAAGCTTTCTTT.

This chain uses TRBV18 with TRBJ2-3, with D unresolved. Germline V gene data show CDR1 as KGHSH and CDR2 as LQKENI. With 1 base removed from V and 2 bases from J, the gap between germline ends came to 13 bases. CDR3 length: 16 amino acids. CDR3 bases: TGTGCCAGCTCACCACTTCCAGGACCAGTCACAGATACGCAGTATTTT. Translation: CASSPLPGPVTDTQYF. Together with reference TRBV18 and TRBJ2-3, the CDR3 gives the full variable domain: NAGVMQNPRHLVRRRGQEARLRCSPMKGHSHVYWYRQLPEEGLKFMVYLQKENIIDESGMPKERFSAEFPKEGPSILRIQQVVRGDSAAYFCASSPLPGPVTDTQYFGPGTRLTVL.

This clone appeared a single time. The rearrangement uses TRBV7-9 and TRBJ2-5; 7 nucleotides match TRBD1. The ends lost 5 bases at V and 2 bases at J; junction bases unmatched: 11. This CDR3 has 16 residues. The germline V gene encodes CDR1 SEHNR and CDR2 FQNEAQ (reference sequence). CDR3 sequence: CASSRHPATGQETQYF. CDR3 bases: TGTGCCAGCAGCAGACACCCCGCGACAGGGCAAGAGACCCAGTACTTC.

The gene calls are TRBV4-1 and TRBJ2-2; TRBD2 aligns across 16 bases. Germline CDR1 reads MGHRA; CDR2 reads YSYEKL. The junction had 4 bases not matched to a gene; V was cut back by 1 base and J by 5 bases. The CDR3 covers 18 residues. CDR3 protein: CASSQGGLAGGPTGELFF. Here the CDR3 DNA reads TGCGCCAGCAGCCAAGGGGGACTAGCGGGAGGGCCAACCGGGGAGCTGTTTTTT.

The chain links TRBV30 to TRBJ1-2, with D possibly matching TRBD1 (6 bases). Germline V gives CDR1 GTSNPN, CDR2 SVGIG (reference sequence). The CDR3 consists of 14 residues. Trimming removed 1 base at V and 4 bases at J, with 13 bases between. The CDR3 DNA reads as TGTGCCTGGAGTGCAATAGGGGGTGGCTATGGCTACACCTTC. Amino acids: CAWSAIGGGYGYTF.

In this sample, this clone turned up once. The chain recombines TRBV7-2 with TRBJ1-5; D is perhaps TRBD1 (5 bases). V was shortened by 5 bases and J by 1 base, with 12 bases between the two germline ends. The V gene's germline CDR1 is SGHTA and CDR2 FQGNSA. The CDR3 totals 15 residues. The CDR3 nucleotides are TGTGCCAGCAGCCTGGCGGGGACGAGCAATCAGCCCCAGCATTTT. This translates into CASSLAGTSNQPQHF. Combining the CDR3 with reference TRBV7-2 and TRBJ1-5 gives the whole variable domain GAGVSQSPSNKVTEKGKDVELRCDPISGHTALYWYRQSLGQGLEFLIYFQGNSAPDKSGLPSDRFSAERTGGSVSTLTIQRTQQEDSAVYLCASSLAGTSNQPQHFGDGTRLSIL.

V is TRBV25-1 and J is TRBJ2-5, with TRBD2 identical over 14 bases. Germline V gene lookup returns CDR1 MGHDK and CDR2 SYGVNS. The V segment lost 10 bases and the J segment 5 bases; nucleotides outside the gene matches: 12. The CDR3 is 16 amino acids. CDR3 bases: TGTGCCACCAGGACTAGCGGGAGGATGGAAGAGGAGACCCAGTACTTC. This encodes CATRTSGRMEEETQYF.